This TCR beta chain was sequenced in a study of T cells in Graves' hyperthyroidism and ophthalmopathy. Whole-study results and caveats: Blood held most thyroid clonotypes expanded above 0.001 frequency. The model forecast ophthalmopathy, anticipating it by a median roughly 6.3 months before onset.

The investigators amplified TCR beta CDR3 regions from RNA transcripts. The HTBI primer set drove a first-round RT-PCR of the TCR CDR3. TCRdb analysed the multiplex PCR reads with MiXCR anew, one entry per CDR3 protein. The sample has 550,000 to 800,000 distinct CDR3 sequences; approximately 15% are singletons. Diagnoses used clinical symptoms, serum thyroxine and TRAb, thyroid ultrasound and orbital computed tomography. This CDR3 is built from 13 residues. Trimming took off 10 bases at V and 5 bases at J, with 12 bases between the two ends. CDR1 is MNHEY and CDR2 is SVGAGI in the germline V gene. Only a few counts were recorded for this clonotype. The antigen remains unidentified.

The sequence was collected from a man aged 50-60 years with Graves' hyperthyroidism. Source material: blood. The chain is built from TRBV6-5 and TRBJ2-6; D is possibly TRBD2 (5 bases). CDR3 DNA sequence: TGTGCCACCTCAACCGGGAGGGCCAACGTCCTGACTTTC. It specifies CATSTGRANVLTF.